A selection of T cell receptor beta chains follows, all from one sample in a study of CD8+CD57+ T cells in acquired aplastic anemia. Each CDR3 protein is one row after TCRdb ran MiXCR on the reads. Of tens of thousands of distinct CDR3 sequences in the sample, more than 75% are singletons; the top ten hold about 20%. The sequencing sample was made of sorted CD4+, CD8+, or CD8+CD57+ T cells (not recorded which) from PBMCs. Receptor source: a human donor in good health, serving as a control. Each CDR3 is given with its conserved first and last residue. The D gene is left open where the match is weak. For some rows the clone size is stated as once, few or many, or as a class when expanded; others skip it.

v_call,clone_size,d_call,j_call,cdr3_nt,cdr3_aa
TRBV20-1,NA,TRBD2,TRBJ2-5,TGCAGTGCTAGAGACGGACTAGCTCAAGAGACCCAGTACTTC,CSARDGLAQETQYF
TRBV11-1,once,TRBD1,TRBJ2-7,TGTGCCAGCAGCAACCGGGACAGGGTTAACGAGCAGTACTTC,CASSNRDRVNEQYF
TRBV9,NA,TRBD1,TRBJ2-7,TGTGCCAGCAGTGCTGGGACAGTCCACGAGCAGTACTTC,CASSAGTVHEQYF
TRBV25-1,NA,TRBD1,TRBJ2-7,TGTGCCAGCGGTCCCCTCGGGGACAGGGTTATCACCTACGAGCAGTACTTC,CASGPLGDRVITYEQYF
TRBV9,NA,NA,TRBJ1-2,TGTGCCAGCAGCGTAGGCGGTATGAACTATGGCTACACCTTC,CASSVGGMNYGYTF
TRBV10-3,NA,NA,TRBJ2-7,TGTGCCATCAGGGATAGGGGATACGAGCAGTACTTC,CAIRDRGYEQYF
TRBV29-1,NA,NA,TRBJ1-3,TGCAGCGTTGGGAGAGGGACTGGAAACACCATATATTTT,CSVGRGTGNTIYF
TRBV24-1,few,NA,TRBJ1-2,TGTGCCACCAGGGACAGCCATGGCTACACCTTC,CATRDSHGYTF
TRBV20-1,NA,TRBD2,TRBJ2-7,TGCAGTGTCATACGGACTAGCGGCTACGAGCAGTACTTC,CSVIRTSGYEQYF
TRBV25-1,NA,NA,TRBJ2-5,TGTGCCAGCAGCGCCGTGGGGAGCCTCCAAGAGACCCAGTACTTC,CASSAVGSLQETQYF
TRBV24-1,NA,TRBD2,TRBJ2-5,TGTGCCACCAGTGATTCGCGGGGGAAGCGGTACTTC,CATSDSRGKRYF
TRBV29-1,few,TRBD1,TRBJ1-2,TGCAGCGTTGAAGGCAGGGGGCGGAACTATGGCTACACCTTC,CSVEGRGRNYGYTF
TRBV7-3,NA,NA,TRBJ2-3,TGTGCCAGCGGTAGGGGGGGCAGGGATACGCAGTATTTT,CASGRGGRDTQYF
TRBV10-1,NA,TRBD2,TRBJ2-3,TGCGCCAGGCTAGCGGGGGGGCCAGATACGCAGTATTTT,CARLAGGPDTQYF
TRBV10-3,NA,TRBD2,TRBJ2-3,TGTGCCATCAGTGATTCTAGCGGGGGGCCACGCCCCGATACGCAGTATTTT,CAISDSSGGPRPDTQYF
TRBV29-1,NA,NA,TRBJ1-1,TGCAGCGTTCCGGGACGGGGAGGCACTGAAGCTTTCTTT,CSVPGRGGTEAFF
TRBV7-6,NA,NA,TRBJ2-7,TGTGCCAGCAGCAAGGCCGGGCCATACGAGCAGTACTTC,CASSKAGPYEQYF
TRBV29-1,few,NA,TRBJ2-2,TGCAGCACTACAGGGCCCGCGAACACCGGGGAGCTGTTTTTT,CSTTGPANTGELFF
TRBV12-3/TRBV12-4,NA,NA,TRBJ2-3,TGTGCCAGCAGCCCCGGGACGACAGATACGCAGTATTTT,CASSPGTTDTQYF
TRBV30,few,NA,TRBJ1-6,TGTGCCTGCACTGATAATTCACCCCTCCACTTT,CACTDNSPLHF
TRBV20-1,NA,NA,TRBJ1-2,TGCAGTGCTAGAACAGGGTCTGGCTACACCTTC,CSARTGSGYTF
TRBV12-3/TRBV12-4,NA,TRBD1,TRBJ1-2,TGTGCCAGCAGCCGGACAGGGGTGGACTATGGCTACACCTTC,CASSRTGVDYGYTF
TRBV2,NA,NA,TRBJ2-5,TGTGCCAGCAGTGATGAAGGGGGGGAGACCCAGTACTTC,CASSDEGGETQYF
TRBV10-3,NA,TRBD1,TRBJ1-1,TGTGCCATCGGTCAGGGGGAGACTGAAGCTTTCTTT,CAIGQGETEAFF
TRBV6-4,NA,NA,TRBJ2-7,TGTGCCAGCAGTATGGGGACGGAGACTCGGGAGCAGTACTTC,CASSMGTETREQYF
TRBV12-3/TRBV12-4,NA,NA,TRBJ2-7,TGTGCCAGCAGTTTATTGAGGGGCCCCTACGAGCAGTACTTC,CASSLLRGPYEQYF
TRBV24-1,NA,TRBD1,TRBJ2-3,TGTGCCACCAGTGATCGGGGACAGGACAGCACAGATACGCAGTATTTT,CATSDRGQDSTDTQYF
TRBV10-2,NA,NA,TRBJ2-5,TGCGCCAGCAGTGTGGCGAAGGAGACCCAGTACTTC,CASSVAKETQYF
TRBV7-3,once,NA,TRBJ2-3,TGTGCCAGCAGCCCCTTGGGTAGCACAGATACGCAGTATTTT,CASSPLGSTDTQYF
TRBV19,few,TRBD1,TRBJ1-2,TGTGCCAGTAGTACGCGACAGGGCGGTCGAGGCGGCTACACCTTC,CASSTRQGGRGGYTF
TRBV11-2,NA,TRBD2,TRBJ2-7,TGTGCCAGCAGCTCAAACAGCGGGGGCCGTCTAAGGGAGCAGTACTTC,CASSSNSGGRLREQYF
TRBV16,many,NA,TRBJ2-5,TGTGCCAGCAGCCAATCGGCCGAGACCCAGTACTTC,CASSQSAETQYF
TRBV7-8,NA,NA,TRBJ1-3,TGTGCCAGCAGCAGAAGTGGAAACACCATATATTTT,CASSRSGNTIYF
TRBV7-6,NA,NA,TRBJ1-3,TGTGCCAGCAGCTTAGCGAAGGGGGACGGCGACACCATATATTTT,CASSLAKGDGDTIYF
TRBV7-3,NA,NA,TRBJ1-3,TGTGCCAGCAGCTCAAACAGGATCTCTGGAAACACCATATATTTT,CASSSNRISGNTIYF
TRBV15,NA,NA,TRBJ1-5,TGTGCCACCAGCAGAGATATGGCTAGCAATCAGCCCCAGCATTTT,CATSRDMASNQPQHF
TRBV15,NA,TRBD1,TRBJ2-7,TGTGCCACCAGCAGAGAAAGACAGGGTCCCTACGAGCAGTACTTC,CATSRERQGPYEQYF
TRBV15,NA,TRBD1,TRBJ1-2,TGTGCCACCAGCAAGTACAGGGGACTCTATGTTTGGGGCTACACCTTC,CATSKYRGLYVWGYTF
TRBV5-5,once,TRBD2,TRBJ2-7,TGTGCCAGCAGCTTGGCTAGCGGCAACTACGAGCAGTACTTC,CASSLASGNYEQYF
TRBV7-9,NA,NA,TRBJ1-1,TGTGCCAGCAGCCTCACAGGGAGTCCGAACACTGAAGCTTTCTTT,CASSLTGSPNTEAFF
TRBV19,NA,NA,TRBJ2-7,TGTGCCAGTAGTATAGGACAGGCCTACGAGCAGTACTTC,CASSIGQAYEQYF
TRBV29-1,NA,NA,TRBJ2-3,TGCAGCGTCATCGATGACTTGGCAGATACGCAGTATTTT,CSVIDDLADTQYF
TRBV7-2,few,NA,TRBJ1-6,TGTGCCAGCAGCTTGGACACTTCACCCCTCCACTTT,CASSLDTSPLHF
TRBV25-1,NA,NA,TRBJ1-6,TGTGCCAGCAGCCTAAGTACCGGCAATTCACCCCTCCACTTT,CASSLSTGNSPLHF
TRBV9,NA,TRBD2,TRBJ2-1,TGTGCCAGCAGCGAATTTAGCGGGGGGACTTCCTACAATGAGCAGTTCTTC,CASSEFSGGTSYNEQFF
TRBV7-3,NA,NA,TRBJ2-7,TGTGCCAGCAGCTTAAGGCCAGGGGACCCCTACGAGCAGTACTTC,CASSLRPGDPYEQYF
TRBV2,NA,TRBD1,TRBJ2-7,TGTGCCAGCAGTGGGGGGACAGGGTCGGCCTACGAGCAGTACTTC,CASSGGTGSAYEQYF
TRBV5-1,once,TRBD2,TRBJ2-7,TGCGCCAGCAGCTCTGGGACTAGCTTCGCCGAGCAGTACTTC,CASSSGTSFAEQYF